The clone carrying this TCR beta chain has just a few counts. Its antigen is as yet unknown. The study recruited healthy Caucasian donors from Russia who were aged about 6 to 95. Samples each had at least 5.5 micrograms of total RNA extracted. A second roughly 7 to 11 cycle PCR used barcoded and J-beta primers. Each CDR3 protein gets one entry after TCRdb re-called the 5' RACE reads with MiXCR. The top ten clones hold 6.5% to 8.5% of a sample with 1,500,000 or so distinct CDR3 sequences, 59% of them seen once. This specimen belongs to a study of blood T cells in healthy people across ages. V lost 3 bases, J lost 2 bases, and 4 bases lay in between. The CDR3 has 13 amino acids. Germline V gene lookup returns CDR1 MNHEY and CDR2 SVGAGI. Study conclusions and caveats: The study lacked donor CMV status, which possibly confounded expanded clonotype changes. Unsorted PBMC material precluded a definitive naive versus antigen-experienced comparison.

Sample: blood. This TCR was recovered from a man aged 18 to 35 in good health. The chain recombines TRBV6-5 with TRBJ2-2; D gene ambiguous. The CDR3, as DNA: TGTGCCAGCAGTTATGAAAACACCGGGGAGCTGTTTTTT. Its protein product is CASSYENTGELFF.